This TCR beta chain comes out of a study of molecular identifiers for immune sequencing clone quantification. As for the study in general: Across replicate runs, RNA obtained from about 21,000 or 97,000 naive CD8 cells was divided into five, with four undergoing sequencing.

This clonotype appeared many times. Its matching antigen is unknown. J lost 5 bases, V lost 1 base, and 27 bases had no gene match. The length of the CDR3 is 22 residues. Per the germline V gene, CDR1 is DFQATT and CDR2 is SNEGSKA (reference sequence). As previously described, bulk TCR libraries were made using listed TCR primers. One entry per CDR3 protein results from TCRdb running MiXCR on the PCR reads. Here the sample spans hundreds of thousands of distinct CDR3 sequences, nearly 20% being singletons. Regarding the study as a whole: Barcodes shared by identical TCR molecules could lead to underestimated sizes of highly expanded clones.

The sequencing sample was made of naive CD8+ T cells from blood, with Jurkat cell RNA spiked in. Sample subset: FACS-sorted CD8+CD4-CCR7+CD45RA+ naive T cells. V usage is TRBV20-1 and J usage is TRBJ2-3, with 10 bases identical to TRBD2. The sequence was collected from a human donor in good health. Some libraries in this study had Jurkat cell RNA spiked in. The CDR3 bases are TGCAGTGCTAGAGCCTCTGCTATGGGGGAAGCGGGAGGGCCGCCGATGAGAGATACGCAGTATTTT. Translation: CSARASAMGEAGGPPMRDTQYF.